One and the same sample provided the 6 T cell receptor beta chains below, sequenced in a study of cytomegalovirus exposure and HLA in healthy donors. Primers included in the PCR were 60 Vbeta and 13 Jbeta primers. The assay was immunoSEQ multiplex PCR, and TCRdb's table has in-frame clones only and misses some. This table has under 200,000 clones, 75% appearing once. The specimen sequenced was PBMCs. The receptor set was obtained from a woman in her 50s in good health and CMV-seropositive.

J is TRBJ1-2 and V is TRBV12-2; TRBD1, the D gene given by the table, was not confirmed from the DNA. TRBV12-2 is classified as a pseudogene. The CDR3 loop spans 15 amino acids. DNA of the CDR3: TGTGCAAGTCGCTTATTCCAGGAAACGAACTATGGCTACACCTTC. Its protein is CASRLFQETNYGYTF.

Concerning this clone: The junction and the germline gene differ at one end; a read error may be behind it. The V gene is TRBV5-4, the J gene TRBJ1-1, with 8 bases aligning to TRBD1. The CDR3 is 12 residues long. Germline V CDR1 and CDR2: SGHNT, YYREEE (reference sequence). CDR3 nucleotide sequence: TGTGCCAGCAGCTTAGGTTGGGGGGACAGGACCTTT. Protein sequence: CASSLGWGDRTF.

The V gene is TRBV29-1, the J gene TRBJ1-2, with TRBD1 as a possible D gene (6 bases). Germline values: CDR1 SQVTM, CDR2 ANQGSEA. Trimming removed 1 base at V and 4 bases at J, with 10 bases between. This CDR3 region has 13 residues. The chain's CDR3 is CSVEVARGYGYTF. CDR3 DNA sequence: TGCAGCGTTGAAGTTGCCAGGGGCTATGGCTACACCTTC.

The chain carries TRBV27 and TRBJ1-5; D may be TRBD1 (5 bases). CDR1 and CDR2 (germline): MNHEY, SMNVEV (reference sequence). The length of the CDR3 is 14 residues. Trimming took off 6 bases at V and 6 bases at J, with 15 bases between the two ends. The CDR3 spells CASSAPGRGQPQHF. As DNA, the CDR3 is TGTGCCAGCAGCGCACCAGGGAGGGGTCAGCCCCAGCATTTT.

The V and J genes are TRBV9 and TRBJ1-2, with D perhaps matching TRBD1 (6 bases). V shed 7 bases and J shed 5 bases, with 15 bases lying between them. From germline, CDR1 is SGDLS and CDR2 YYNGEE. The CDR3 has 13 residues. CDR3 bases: TGTGCCAGCGCCGGGACACTTAAGTATGGCTACACCTTC. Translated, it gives CASAGTLKYGYTF.

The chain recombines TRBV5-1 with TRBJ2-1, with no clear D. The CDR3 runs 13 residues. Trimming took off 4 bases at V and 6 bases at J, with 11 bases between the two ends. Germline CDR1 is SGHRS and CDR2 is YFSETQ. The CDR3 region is CASSPGDRNEQFF. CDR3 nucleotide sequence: TGCGCCAGCAGCCCGGGTGACCGCAATGAGCAGTTCTTC.